The clone carrying this T cell receptor beta chain was detected a few times. Its target is unknown. This record belongs to a study of regulatory T cells in long-lasting Graves disease. The wider study: Antithyroid drugs had been given to newly diagnosed Graves' patients for under 3 months. The study, taken as a whole, reports: Persistent Graves' patients showed a TCR diversity that was lower than that of newly diagnosed ones.

Investigators prepared the TCR beta libraries by applying iRepertoire HTBI primers and Arm-PCR of CDR3 regions. Via MiXCR, TCRdb re-called the multiplex PCR reads, giving one row per CDR3 protein. Of fewer than 550,000 distinct CDR3 sequences listed, around 15% were seen once; the top ten hold roughly 25%. As for time point: newly diagnosed GD, antithyroid drugs for less than 3 months. With RNA extracted from PBMCs as input, the TCR library was made. Per American Thyroid Association guidelines, Graves' disease was diagnosed. These data were likewise used in another study, on T cells in Graves' hyperthyroidism and ophthalmopathy. From that second work: Ophthalmopathy, which appeared later, was predicted by the model a median roughly 6.6 months before onset.

The source of this sequence is a woman aged 40-60 years with Graves disease. This specimen consisted of peripheral blood mononuclear cells (PBMCs), obtained at new diagnosis, from a patient treated with antithyroid drugs.

The CDR3 reads CASSPPELTAGNTIYF. The CDR3 coding sequence is TGTGCCAGCTCACCACCTGAGTTGACGGCTGGAAACACCATATATTTT. The chain links TRBV18 to TRBJ1-3; D unclear. V lost 0 bases and J 2 bases, leaving 11 bases between the germline ends. The germline V gene encodes CDR1 KGHSH and CDR2 LQKENI. This CDR3 is built from 16 residues.